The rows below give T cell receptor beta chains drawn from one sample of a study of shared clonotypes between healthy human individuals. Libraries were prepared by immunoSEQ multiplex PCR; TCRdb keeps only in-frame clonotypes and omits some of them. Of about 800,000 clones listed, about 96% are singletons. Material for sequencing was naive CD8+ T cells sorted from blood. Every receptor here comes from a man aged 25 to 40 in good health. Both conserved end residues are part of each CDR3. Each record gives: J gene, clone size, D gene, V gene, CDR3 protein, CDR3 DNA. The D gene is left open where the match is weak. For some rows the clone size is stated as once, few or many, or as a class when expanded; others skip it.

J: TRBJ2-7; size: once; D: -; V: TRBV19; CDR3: CASSIREDGTYEQYF; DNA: TGTGCCAGTAGTATAAGGGAAGACGGCACCTACGAGCAGTACTTC
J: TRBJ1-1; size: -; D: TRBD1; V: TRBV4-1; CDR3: CASSQDIQGSMNTEAFF; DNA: TGCGCCAGCAGCCAAGATATACAGGGGTCCATGAACACTGAAGCTTTCTTT
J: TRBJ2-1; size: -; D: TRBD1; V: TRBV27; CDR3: CASRGQGTHNEQFF; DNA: TGTGCCAGCAGAGGACAGGGGACCCACAATGAGCAGTTCTTC
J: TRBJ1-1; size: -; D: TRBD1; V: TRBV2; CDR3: CASSPATGTVNTEAFF; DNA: TGTGCCAGCAGCCCCGCCACCGGGACAGTGAACACTGAAGCTTTCTTT
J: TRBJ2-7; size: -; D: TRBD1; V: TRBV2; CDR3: CASGQAAYEQYF; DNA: TGTGCCAGCGGACAGGCAGCCTACGAGCAGTACTTC
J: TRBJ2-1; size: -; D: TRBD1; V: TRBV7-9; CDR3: CASSRLDRSSYNEQFF; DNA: TGTGCCAGCAGCCGCTTGGACAGGTCCTCCTACAATGAGCAGTTCTTC
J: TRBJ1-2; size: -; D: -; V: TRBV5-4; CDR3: CASSSTDIGRGYGYTF; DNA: TGTGCCAGCAGCTCCACCGACATCGGTCGGGGCTATGGCTACACCTTC
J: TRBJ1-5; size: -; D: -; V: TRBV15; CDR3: CATSRDHANQPQHF; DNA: TGTGCCACCAGCAGAGATCACGCGAACCAGCCCCAGCATTTT
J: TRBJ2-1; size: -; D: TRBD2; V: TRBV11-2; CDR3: CASSLGAGGFGDEQFF; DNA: TGTGCCAGCAGCTTGGGCGCGGGAGGCTTCGGGGATGAGCAGTTCTTC
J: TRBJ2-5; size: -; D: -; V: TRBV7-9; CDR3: CASSLSGTTGGWLEQYF; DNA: TGTGCCAGCAGCTTATCCGGAACCACTGGCGGATGGTTAGAGCAGTACTTC
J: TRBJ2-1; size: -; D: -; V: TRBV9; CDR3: CASSVGSNEQFF; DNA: TGTGCCAGCAGCGTAGGGAGTAATGAGCAGTTCTTC
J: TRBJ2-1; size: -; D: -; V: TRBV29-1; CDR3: CSMNWYNEQFF; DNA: TGCAGCATGAACTGGTACAATGAGCAGTTCTTC
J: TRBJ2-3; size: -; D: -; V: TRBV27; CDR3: CASSLMLGGTQYF; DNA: TGTGCCAGCAGTTTAATGTTAGGAGGTACGCAGTATTTT
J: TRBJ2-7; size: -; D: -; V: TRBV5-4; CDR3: CASSLEIPAGSYEQYF; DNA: TGTGCCAGCAGCTTGGAGATCCCGGCGGGTTCCTACGAGCAGTACTTC
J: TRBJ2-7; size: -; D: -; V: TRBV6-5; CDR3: CASSLGRTYEQYF; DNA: TGTGCCAGCAGCCTAGGGAGGACCTACGAGCAGTACTTC
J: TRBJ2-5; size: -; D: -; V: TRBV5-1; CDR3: CASSFGYGRSQETQYF; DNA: TGCGCCAGCAGCTTCGGCTACGGGCGGTCCCAAGAGACCCAGTACTTC
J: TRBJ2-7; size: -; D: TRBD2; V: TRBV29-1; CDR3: CSVELASGRIHEQYF; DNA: TGCAGCGTTGAATTGGCTAGCGGGAGAATACACGAGCAGTACTTC
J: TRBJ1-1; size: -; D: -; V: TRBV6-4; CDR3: CASVPNTEAFF; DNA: TGTGCCAGCGTACCCAACACTGAAGCTTTCTTT
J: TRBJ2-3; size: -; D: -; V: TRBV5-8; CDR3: CASSLDRTDTQYF; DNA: TGTGCCAGCAGCTTGGACAGGACAGATACGCAGTATTTT
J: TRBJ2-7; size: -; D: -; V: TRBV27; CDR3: CASSSVSGSGGSYEQYF; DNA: TGTGCCAGCAGTTCCGTCAGCGGGTCAGGGGGGTCCTACGAGCAGTACTTC
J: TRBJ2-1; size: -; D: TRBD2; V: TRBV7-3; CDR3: CASSLGGGSLNEQFF; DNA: TGTGCCAGCAGCTTAGGTGGCGGGAGTTTGAATGAGCAGTTCTTC
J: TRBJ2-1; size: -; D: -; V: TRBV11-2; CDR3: CASSYEGNEQFF; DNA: TGTGCCAGCAGCTACGAGGGCAATGAGCAGTTCTTC
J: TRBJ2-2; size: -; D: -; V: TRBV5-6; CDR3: CASSFRQRNTGELFF; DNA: TGTGCCAGCAGCTTTCGCCAGCGGAACACCGGGGAGCTGTTTTTT
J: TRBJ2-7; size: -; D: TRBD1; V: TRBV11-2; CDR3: CASSLAGQGNYEQYF; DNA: TGTGCCAGCAGCTTAGCGGGACAGGGTAACTACGAGCAGTACTTC
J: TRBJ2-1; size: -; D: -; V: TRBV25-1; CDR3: CASSEGSGSHNEQFF; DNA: TGTGCCAGCAGTGAGGGGAGCGGGTCCCACAATGAGCAGTTCTTC
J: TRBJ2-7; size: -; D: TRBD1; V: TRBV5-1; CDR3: CASSLVTGRFYEQYF; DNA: TGCGCCAGCAGCCTAGTGACAGGGCGGTTTTACGAGCAGTACTTC
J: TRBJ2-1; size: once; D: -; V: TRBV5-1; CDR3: CASSLESNEQFF; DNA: TGCGCCAGCAGCTTGGAAAGTAATGAGCAGTTCTTC
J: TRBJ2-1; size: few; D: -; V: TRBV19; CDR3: CASSIGGGPYNEQFF; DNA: TGTGCCAGTAGTATCGGGGGAGGTCCCTACAATGAGCAGTTCTTC
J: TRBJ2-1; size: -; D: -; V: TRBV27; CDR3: CASSFRGPQGNEQFF; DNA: TGTGCCAGCAGTTTCCGTGGGCCCCAAGGGAATGAGCAGTTCTTC
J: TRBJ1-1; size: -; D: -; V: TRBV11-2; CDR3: CASSLGTGTEAFF; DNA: TGTGCCAGCAGCTTAGGCACAGGCACTGAAGCTTTCTTT
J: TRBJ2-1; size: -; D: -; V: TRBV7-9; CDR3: CASSLASWDEQFF; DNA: TGTGCCAGCAGCTTGGCTAGTTGGGATGAGCAGTTCTTC
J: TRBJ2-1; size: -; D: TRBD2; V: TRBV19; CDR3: CASSPRTSGNNEQFF; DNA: TGTGCCAGTAGTCCCCGGACTAGCGGGAACAATGAGCAGTTCTTC
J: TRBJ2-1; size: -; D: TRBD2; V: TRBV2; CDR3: CASSEGVSGPYNEQFF; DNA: TGTGCCAGCAGTGAAGGGGTTAGCGGGCCATACAATGAGCAGTTCTTC
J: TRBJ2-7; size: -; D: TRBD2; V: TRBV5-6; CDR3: CASSLGLADYEQYF; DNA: TGTGCCAGCAGCTTGGGACTAGCGGATTACGAGCAGTACTTC
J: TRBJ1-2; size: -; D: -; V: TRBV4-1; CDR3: CASSQAQGNYGYTF; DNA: TGCGCCAGCAGCCAAGCTCAAGGCAACTATGGCTACACCTTC
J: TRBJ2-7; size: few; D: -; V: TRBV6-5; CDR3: CASSYAGFYEQYF; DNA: TGTGCCAGCAGTTATGCGGGTTTCTACGAGCAGTACTTC
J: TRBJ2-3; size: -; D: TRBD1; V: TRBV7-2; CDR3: CASSKTGTGSTDTQYF; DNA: TGTGCCAGCAGCAAAACCGGGACAGGGAGCACAGATACGCAGTATTTT
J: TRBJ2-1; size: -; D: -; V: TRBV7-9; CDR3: CASGSGRGYNEQFF; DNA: TGTGCCAGCGGGAGCGGAAGAGGGTACAATGAGCAGTTCTTC
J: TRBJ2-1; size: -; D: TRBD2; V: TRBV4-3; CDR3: CASSQDGIGTSGSPFF; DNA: TGCGCCAGCAGCCAAGATGGAATAGGGACTAGCGGGAGCCCGTTCTTC
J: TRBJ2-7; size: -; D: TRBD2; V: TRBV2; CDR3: CASSQTAGGPHEQYF; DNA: TGTGCCAGCAGTCAAACCGCGGGAGGGCCTCACGAGCAGTACTTC
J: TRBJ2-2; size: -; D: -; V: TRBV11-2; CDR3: CASSSGPNTGELFF; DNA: TGTGCCAGCAGCTCGGGGCCGAACACCGGGGAGCTGTTTTTT
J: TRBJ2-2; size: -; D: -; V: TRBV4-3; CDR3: CASRGRITGELFF; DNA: TGCGCCAGCAGGGGGCGAATCACCGGGGAGCTGTTTTTT
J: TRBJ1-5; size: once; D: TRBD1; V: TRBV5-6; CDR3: CASSSDRGLQPQHF; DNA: TGTGCCAGCAGTTCGGACAGGGGGCTTCAGCCCCAGCATTTT
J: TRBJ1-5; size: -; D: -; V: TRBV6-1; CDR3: CASRRAGGGQPQHF; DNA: TGTGCCAGCAGACGGGCGGGGGGAGGTCAGCCCCAGCATTTT
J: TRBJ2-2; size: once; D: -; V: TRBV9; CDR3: CASSVGGANTGELFF; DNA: TGTGCCAGCAGCGTCGGGGGAGCTAACACCGGGGAGCTGTTTTTT
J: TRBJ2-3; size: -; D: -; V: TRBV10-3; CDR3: CAISEPVSGPSWDTQYF; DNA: TGTGCCATCAGTGAGCCCGTAAGCGGCCCATCCTGGGATACGCAGTATTTT
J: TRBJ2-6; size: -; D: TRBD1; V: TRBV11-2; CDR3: CASSFSGDSGNSGANVLTF; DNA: TGTGCCAGCAGCTTTTCAGGGGACAGCGGTAACTCTGGGGCCAACGTCCTGACTTTC
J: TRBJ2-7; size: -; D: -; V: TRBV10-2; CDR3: CASGETTIPYEQYF; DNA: TGCGCCAGCGGGGAGACTACGATCCCCTACGAGCAGTACTTC
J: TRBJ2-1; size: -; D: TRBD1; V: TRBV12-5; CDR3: CASGLGDRGHEQFF; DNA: TGTGCTAGTGGTTTGGGGGACAGGGGTCATGAGCAGTTCTTC
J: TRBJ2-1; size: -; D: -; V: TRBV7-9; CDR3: CASSSPFMAEINNEQFF; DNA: TGTGCCAGCAGCTCCCCTTTTATGGCCGAGATCAACAATGAGCAGTTCTTC
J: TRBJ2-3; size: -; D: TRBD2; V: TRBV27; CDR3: CASRLAGGQDTQYF; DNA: TGTGCCAGCAGACTAGCGGGAGGACAGGATACGCAGTATTTT
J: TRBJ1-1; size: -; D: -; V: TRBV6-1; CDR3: CAIRAGGRAEAFF; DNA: TGTGCCATACGGGCGGGTGGAAGGGCTGAAGCTTTCTTT
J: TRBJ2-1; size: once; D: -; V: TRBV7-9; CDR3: CASRLTEEAGTEQFF; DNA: TGTGCCAGCCGACTTACGGAGGAGGCGGGAACCGAGCAGTTCTTC
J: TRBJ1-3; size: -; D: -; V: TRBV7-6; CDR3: CASSSKQGITGNTIYF; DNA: TGTGCCAGCAGCTCCAAACAGGGTATCACTGGAAACACCATATATTTT
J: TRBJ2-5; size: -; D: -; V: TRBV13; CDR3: CASSLRETQETQYF; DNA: TGTGCCAGCAGCTTACGAGAGACCCAAGAGACCCAGTACTTC
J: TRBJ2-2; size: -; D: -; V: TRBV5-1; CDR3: CASSLVGTGELFF; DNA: TGCGCCAGCAGCTTGGTGGGTACCGGGGAGCTGTTTTTT
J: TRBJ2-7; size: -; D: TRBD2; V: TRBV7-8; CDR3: CASSPLAGVTEQYF; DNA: TGTGCCAGCAGCCCTCTAGCGGGAGTGACGGAGCAGTACTTC